The table lists the clone carrying this T cell receptor beta chain with a few counts. The antigen remains unidentified. Relying on iRepertoire HTBI primers and Arm-PCR of CDR3 regions, the team built TCR beta libraries. One entry per CDR3 protein results from TCRdb running MiXCR on the multiplex PCR reads. Among 650,000 to 850,000 distinct CDR3 sequences, about 30% were seen once, and the ten largest hold under 55%. This sample was included in a study of regulatory T cells in long-lasting Graves disease. Study-level background: Persistence in Graves' disease denoted antithyroid drug use beyond 5 years alongside positive TSH receptor antibodies. The study's findings and limits: When disease was persistent, TRBV28, TRBJ1-2 and TRBJ2-5 were the favored segments.

The CDR3 spans 15 residues. Trimming removed 5 bases at V and 3 bases at J, with 14 bases between. Stated time point: persistent/refractory GD, antithyroid drugs over 5 years with positive TRAb. PBMC-extracted RNA yielded the TCR library. The chain recombines TRBV12-3 or TRBV12-4 with TRBJ1-5, with D possibly matching TRBD1 (6 bases). This specimen consisted of peripheral blood mononuclear cells (PBMCs), obtained when the disease was refractory, from a patient treated with antithyroid drugs. The sequence derives from a female donor with Graves disease. CDR3 coding DNA: TGTGCCAGCAGTCCCCGTGGGGACACCAATCAGCCCCAGCATTTT. This sequence encodes CASSPRGDTNQPQHF.